This T cell receptor (beta chain) was captured in a study of cytomegalovirus exposure and HLA in healthy donors. The wider study: From about 179 million T cells, an earlier analysis saw 120 million or so unique TCR beta sequences.

This clone appeared once. Germline assignment: CDR1 GTSNPN and CDR2 SVGIG (reference sequence). V was pared by 3 bases and J by 7 bases, with 6 bases of the junction left unmatched. CDR3 length: 14 residues. The PCR ran on 60 Vbeta and 13 Jbeta primers. The repertoire was sequenced with immunoSEQ multiplex PCR; TCRdb's copy has only in-frame clones and lacks some. The table records approximately 200,000 clones, 83% of them present only once. This clonotype was obtained from a girl aged 10-17 years in good health and CMV-seronegative. The V call is TRBV30, the J call TRBJ1-6, with 7 bases lining up with TRBD1. The source material was PBMCs. The CDR3 protein is CAWSTGTENSPLHF. The CDR3 DNA sequence: TGTGCCTGGAGCACGGGGACAGAGAATTCACCCCTCCACTTT.